This T cell receptor beta chain was recovered during a study of blood T cell repertoires in COVID-19. Background on the study: The origin of the acute and convalescent COVID-19 samples was the United States, Italy and Spain. Sources were T cells, B-cell-depleted T cells, or PBMCs; the material itself was cDNA or gDNA.

Authors' processing steps: How many nucleated cells were present was estimated from reference gene primer amplification. Generated by immunoSEQ multiplex PCR, the TCRdb table keeps only in-frame clones and is missing some. From that table come the V and J calls and clone size; the DNA was used to work out D and trimming. Here the sample spans fewer than 130,000 clones, roughly 71% being singletons. What was sequenced was peripheral blood. This receptor was taken from a man at least 80 years old with acute or convalescent COVID-19.

CDR3 DNA: TGTGCCAGCTCACCAGCAGGGTGGTATGGCTACACCTTC. The encoded protein is CASSPAGWYGYTF. The genes are TRBV18 and TRBJ1-2; D possibly corresponds to TRBD1 (5 bases). V shed 2 bases and J shed 5 bases, with 9 bases lying between them. Germline V gives CDR1 KGHSH, CDR2 LQKENI. The CDR3 loop spans 13 amino acids.